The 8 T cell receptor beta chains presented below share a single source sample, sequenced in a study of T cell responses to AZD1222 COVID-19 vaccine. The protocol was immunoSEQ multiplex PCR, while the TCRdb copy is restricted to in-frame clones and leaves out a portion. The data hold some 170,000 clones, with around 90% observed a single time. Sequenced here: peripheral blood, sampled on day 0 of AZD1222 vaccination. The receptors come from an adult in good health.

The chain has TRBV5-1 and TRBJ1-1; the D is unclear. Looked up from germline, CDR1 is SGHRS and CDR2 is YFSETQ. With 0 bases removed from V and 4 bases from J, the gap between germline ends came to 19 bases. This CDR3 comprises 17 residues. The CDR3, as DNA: TGCGCCAGCAGCTTGGAATTACTGGTTGGGTCTTTCACTGAAGCTTTCTTT. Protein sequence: CASSLELLVGSFTEAFF.

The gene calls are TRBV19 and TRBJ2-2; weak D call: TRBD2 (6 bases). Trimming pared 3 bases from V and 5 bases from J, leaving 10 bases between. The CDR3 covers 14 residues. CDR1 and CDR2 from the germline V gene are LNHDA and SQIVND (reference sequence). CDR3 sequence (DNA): TGTGCCAGTAGTATCCTAGCGCGGACCGGGGAGCTGTTTTTT. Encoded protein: CASSILARTGELFF.

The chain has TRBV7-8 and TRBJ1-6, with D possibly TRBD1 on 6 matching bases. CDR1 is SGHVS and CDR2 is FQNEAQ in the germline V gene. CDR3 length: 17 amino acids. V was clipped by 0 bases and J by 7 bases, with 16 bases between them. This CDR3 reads CASSLARGARGNSPLHF. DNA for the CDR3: TGTGCCAGCAGCTTAGCGCGGGGGGCGCGAGGCAATTCACCCCTCCACTTT.

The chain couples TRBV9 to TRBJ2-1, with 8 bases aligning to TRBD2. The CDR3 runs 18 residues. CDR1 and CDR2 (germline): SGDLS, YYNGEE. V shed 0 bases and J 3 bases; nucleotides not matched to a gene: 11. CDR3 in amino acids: CASSVANIGGTSYNEQFF. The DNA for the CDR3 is TGTGCCAGCAGCGTAGCTAACATCGGCGGGACTAGCTACAATGAGCAGTTCTTC.

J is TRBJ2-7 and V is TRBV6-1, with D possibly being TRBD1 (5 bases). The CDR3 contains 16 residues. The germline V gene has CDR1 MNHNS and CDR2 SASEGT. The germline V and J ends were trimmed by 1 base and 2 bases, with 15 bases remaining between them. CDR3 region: CASSEGFSDIPYEQYF. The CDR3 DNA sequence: TGTGCCAGCAGTGAAGGCTTTTCGGACATACCCTACGAGCAGTACTTC.

CDR3 in DNA: TGTGCTAGTGGTTTGTTAGCGGGTAGCGGGAGTCTCTACGAGCAGTACTTC. Translated: CASGLLAGSGSLYEQYF. V usage is TRBV12-5 and J usage is TRBJ2-7, with 9 bases that match TRBD2. Unmatched junction bases numbered 11, after V lost 2 bases and J lost 3 bases. The CDR3 runs to 17 residues. Looked up from germline, CDR1 is LGHNT and CDR2 is FRNRAP.

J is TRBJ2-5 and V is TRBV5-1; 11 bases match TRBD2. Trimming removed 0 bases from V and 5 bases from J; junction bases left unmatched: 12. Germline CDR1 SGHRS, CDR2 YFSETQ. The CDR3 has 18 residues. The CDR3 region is CASSLVPAFSGRGETQYF. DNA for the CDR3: TGCGCCAGCAGCTTGGTTCCGGCCTTTAGCGGGAGGGGGGAGACCCAGTACTTC.

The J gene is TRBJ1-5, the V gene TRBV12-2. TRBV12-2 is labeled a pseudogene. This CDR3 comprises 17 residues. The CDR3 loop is CASRSALEDNSNQPQHF. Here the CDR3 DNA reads TGTGCAAGTCGCTCGGCCTTGGAGGACAATAGCAATCAGCCCCAGCATTTT.